Each of the 28 T cell receptor beta chains below was sequenced from the same sample in a study of blood T cell repertoires in COVID-19. Using immunoSEQ multiplex PCR, the repertoire was profiled, and TCRdb retains in-frame clones only, with some absent. Of 250,000 to 350,000 clones listed, roughly 86% are singletons. Sample: peripheral blood. All receptors derive from a woman in her twenties or thirties with COVID-19, enrolled during active disease.

The V gene is TRBV5-1, the J gene TRBJ2-3; 10 nucleotides align to TRBD1. Germline trimming cut 4 bases from V and 3 bases from J; bases unmatched to any gene: 11. CDR3 length: 17 residues. Per germline, CDR1 SGHRS and CDR2 YFSETQ. CDR3 loop: CASSVGTGVAWTDTQYF. The CDR3 DNA reads TGCGCCAGCAGCGTCGGGACAGGGGTTGCGTGGACAGATACGCAGTATTTT.

The CDR3 DNA reads TGTGCCAGCAGTTTGATAGCTGGCGGGGACACCATATATTTT. The encoded protein is CASSLIAGGDTIYF. The chain combines TRBV28 with TRBJ1-3, with no clear D. The CDR3 spans 14 residues. The germline V gene has CDR1 MDHEN and CDR2 SYDVKM. V was cut by 3 bases and J by 8 bases, with 14 bases left in between.

CDR3 region: CASSLSRAGGPGTDTQYF. DNA for the CDR3: TGTGCCAGCAGCTTATCTCGAGCGGGAGGGCCGGGCACAGATACGCAGTATTTT. The genes are TRBV7-2 and TRBJ2-3; 10 nucleotides align to TRBD2. Germline lookup yields CDR1 SGHTA and CDR2 FQGNSA. Trimming took 2 bases from V and 1 from J; bases not matched to a gene: 9. The CDR3 runs to 18 residues.

The rearrangement links TRBV6-5 to TRBJ1-1; D remains unclear. In germline, CDR1 is MNHEY, CDR2 SVGAGI. Between the trimmed V and J ends, which lost 2 bases and 5 bases, there was a span of 15 bases. This CDR3 is built from 15 residues. CDR3 sequence reads: CASSYDSGRGTEAFF. Here the CDR3 DNA reads TGTGCCAGCAGTTACGACTCGGGCCGGGGAACTGAAGCTTTCTTT.

V usage is TRBV2 and J usage is TRBJ1-2; 9 bases agree with TRBD1. The germline gives CDR1 SNHLY, CDR2 FYNNEI. Trimming at V came to 6 bases and at J to 2 bases, leaving 7 bases not matched to a gene. The CDR3 has 15 residues. CDR3 sequence reads: CASSRDRGTNYGYTF. The CDR3 coding sequence is TGTGCCAGCAGCCGAGACAGGGGGACAAACTATGGCTACACCTTC.

The rearrangement links TRBV28 to TRBJ2-1; maybe TRBD2 (6 bases). Germline V CDR1 and CDR2: MDHEN, SYDVKM. With 9 bases removed from V and 1 base from J, the gap between germline ends came to 13 bases. CDR3 length equals 14 residues. The CDR3 DNA sequence: TGTGCCAGTCGACGGGAGAAGTCCTACAATGAGCAGTTCTTC. It translates to CASRREKSYNEQFF.

This clone was observed once. This chain uses TRBV27 with TRBJ2-2; D may be TRBD1 (6 bases). The CDR3 runs to 13 residues. The germline gives CDR1 MNHEY, CDR2 SMNVEV (reference sequence). The V end lost 5 bases, the J end lost 9 bases, and 13 bases lay between the germline ends. The CDR3 here is CASSPQQGRELFF. CDR3 sequence (DNA): TGTGCCAGCAGTCCACAACAGGGCCGGGAGCTGTTTTTT.

This clone was seen once. This chain uses TRBV24-1 with TRBJ2-7, with TRBD1 identical over 11 bases. CDR1 and CDR2 (germline): KGHDR, SFDVKD. J lost 5 bases, V lost 2 bases, and 4 bases had no gene match. There are 15 residues in the CDR3. Here the CDR3 DNA reads TGTGCCACCAGTGATTCGGGACAGGGGGGCGACGAGCAGTACTTC. Its translation is CATSDSGQGGDEQYF.

This clone was detected only once. The chain has TRBV15 and TRBJ2-1; TRBD1 is a possible D gene (5 bases). Germline CDR1 LNHNV, CDR2 YYDKDF (reference sequence). The CDR3 sequence is 14 residues long. Between the trimmed V and J ends, which lost 2 bases and 2 bases, there was a span of 7 bases. The CDR3 loop is CATSRPRAYNEQFF. The CDR3 coding sequence is TGTGCCACCAGCAGACCCAGGGCCTACAATGAGCAGTTCTTC.

The chain is built from TRBV5-6 and TRBJ2-7; 9 bases map to TRBD1. V gave up 3 bases and J gave up 5 bases; unmatched junction bases: 9. Germline values: CDR1 SGHDT, CDR2 YYEEEE. This CDR3 region has 15 residues. CDR3 sequence (DNA): TGTGCCAGCAGCTCCCCCTGGGACAGGGTAAACGAGCAGTACTTC. Its translation: CASSSPWDRVNEQYF.

V gene TRBV5-5 combines with J gene TRBJ1-6; 7 bases align to TRBD1. V trimming: 4 bases; J trimming: 6 bases; junction bases outside the gene matches: 4. The CDR3 covers 14 residues. The germline V gene encodes CDR1 SGHKS and CDR2 YYEKEE (reference sequence). The CDR3 sequence is CASSPRDSNSPLHF. The CDR3 nucleotides are TGTGCCAGCAGCCCCCGGGACAGTAATTCACCCCTCCACTTT.

The chain joins TRBV4-1 to TRBJ1-5; D unresolved. The CDR3 is 14 residues long. Germline CDR1 is MGHRA and CDR2 is YSYEKL. Trimming removed 3 bases from V and 5 bases from J, with 11 bases in between. For the CDR3, the DNA is TGCGCCAGCAGCCAGTCCCCCGTAGATCAGCCCCAGCATTTT. The encoded protein is CASSQSPVDQPQHF.

The J gene is TRBJ2-5, the V gene TRBV18; possibly TRBD1 for D (6 bases). The CDR3 loop spans 14 amino acids. Germline CDR1 and CDR2: KGHSH and LQKENI. Trimming left V 6 bases short and J 2 bases short, with 13 bases between. The CDR3 sequence is CASSPYREQETQYF. CDR3 DNA: TGTGCCAGCTCCCCTTACAGGGAACAAGAGACCCAGTACTTC.

The J gene is TRBJ2-3, the V gene TRBV4-3, with no clear D. V was trimmed by 0 bases and J by 2 bases, leaving 9 bases between them. Germline V gene data show CDR1 as LGHNA and CDR2 as YSLEER. This CDR3 is 15 amino acids long. The CDR3 spells CASSQDPRYTDTQYF. CDR3 coding DNA: TGCGCCAGCAGCCAAGATCCTCGTTACACAGATACGCAGTATTTT.

Here the CDR3 DNA reads TGTGCCAGCTCACAGGACAGCCTCGGGGAGCTGTTTTTT. Protein: CASSQDSLGELFF. This chain uses TRBV18 with TRBJ2-2; a possible D gene is TRBD1 (6 bases). Germline loops: CDR1 KGHSH, CDR2 LQKENI. Trimming stripped 4 bases from V and 7 bases from J, with 10 bases between. This CDR3 is built from 13 residues.

The J gene is TRBJ2-3, the V gene TRBV9; the match to TRBD1 covers 10 bases. J lost 5 bases, V lost 0 bases, and 6 bases had no gene match. The CDR3 is made up of 16 amino acids. The germline V gene has CDR1 SGDLS and CDR2 YYNGEE. CDR3 region: CASSVVGQGTQDTQYF. The CDR3 DNA is TGTGCCAGCAGCGTAGTGGGACAGGGGACCCAAGATACGCAGTATTTT.

The V call is TRBV10-3, the J call TRBJ1-1; D unresolved. Trimming took off 7 bases at V and 0 bases at J, with 3 bases between the two ends. The CDR3 covers 11 residues. CDR1 ENHRY and CDR2 SYGVKD come from the germline V gene. The CDR3 reads CAITVNTEAFF. In DNA form, the CDR3 reads TGTGCCATCACTGTGAACACTGAAGCTTTCTTT.

V is TRBV7-2 and J is TRBJ1-1; a possible D gene is TRBD1 (5 bases). V was cut by 5 bases and J by 4 bases, with 11 bases left in between. There are 13 residues in the CDR3. CDR1 is SGHTA and CDR2 is FQGNSA in the germline V gene. The CDR3 coding sequence is TGTGCCAGCAGCCGGGGGGGGAGCACTGAAGCTTTCTTT. Translating it yields CASSRGGSTEAFF.

The chain carries TRBV28 and TRBJ2-1, with D perhaps TRBD1 (5 bases). The V gene's germline CDR1 is MDHEN and CDR2 SYDVKM. The CDR3 length is 14 residues. The ends were cut back, 6 bases at V and 6 bases at J, with 15 bases in the middle. Here the CDR3 DNA reads TGTGCCAGCAGCCGGATCGACAGAACCAATGAGCAGTTCTTC. Translated: CASSRIDRTNEQFF. Based on the CDR3 plus reference TRBV28 and TRBJ2-1, the full variable domain is DVKVTQSSRYLVKRTGEKVFLECVQDMDHENMFWYRQDPGLGLRLIYFSYDVKMKEKGDIPEGYSVSREKKERFSLILESASTNQTSMYLCASSRIDRTNEQFFGPGTRLTVL.

J is TRBJ1-5 and V is TRBV11-2, with TRBD1 matching over 7 bases. The CDR3 length is 15 residues. Germline V gene lookup returns CDR1 SGHAT and CDR2 FQNNGV. Trimming cost V 6 bases and J 5 bases; bases outside gene matches: 10. CDR3 region: CASSSGTAFHQPQHF. DNA for the CDR3: TGTGCCAGCAGTTCCGGGACAGCTTTTCATCAGCCCCAGCATTTT.

This clone was seen a few times. This chain uses TRBV5-1 with TRBJ1-1, with D maybe TRBD1 (6 bases). Trimming shortened V by 0 bases and J by 4 bases, and 10 bases separated the two germline ends. The CDR3 sequence is 14 residues long. Germline V gene lookup returns CDR1 SGHRS and CDR2 YFSETQ. The CDR3 is CASSLVVGGTEAFF. CDR3 DNA sequence: TGCGCCAGCAGCTTGGTAGTAGGGGGCACTGAAGCTTTCTTT.

This clone was observed a few times. The chain uses TRBV7-2 and TRBJ2-1, with 7 bases fitting TRBD2. Germline CDR1 is SGHTA and CDR2 is FQGNSA. V shed 5 bases and J 0 bases; nucleotides not matched to a gene: 1. The CDR3 sequence is 14 residues long. CDR3 region: CASSRGSSYNEQFF. The CDR3 DNA sequence: TGTGCCAGCAGCCGCGGGAGCTCCTACAATGAGCAGTTCTTC. The full variable domain, with the rest looked up from reference TRBV7-2 and TRBJ2-1, is GAGVSQSPSNKVTEKGKDVELRCDPISGHTALYWYRQSLGQGLEFLIYFQGNSAPDKSGLPSDRFSAERTGGSVSTLTIQRTQQEDSAVYLCASSRGSSYNEQFFGPGTRLTVL.

The rearrangement links TRBV5-6 to TRBJ2-5; no definite D call. The CDR3 length is 15 residues. Germline V gene data show CDR1 as SGHDT and CDR2 as YYEEEE. V gave up 0 bases and J gave up 5 bases, with 14 bases separating them. Here the CDR3 DNA reads TGTGCCAGCAGCTTGGCCCCCGGCAGGTTTGAGACCCAGTACTTC. Translated, it gives CASSLAPGRFETQYF.

The chain carries TRBV6-5 and TRBJ1-2; 9 bases match TRBD1. J lost 5 bases, V lost 0 bases, and 4 bases had no gene match. The germline V gene has CDR1 MNHEY and CDR2 SVGAGI. The CDR3 consists of 15 residues. The DNA for the CDR3 is TGTGCCAGCAGTTACTCCGGGACAGGGTCTTATGGCTACACCTTC. Translation gives CASSYSGTGSYGYTF.

The chain combines TRBV27 with TRBJ2-5; 10 bases are shared with TRBD2. With V trimmed by 10 bases and J by 5 bases, 10 bases remained unmatched. Germline V lookup: CDR1 MNHEY, CDR2 SMNVEV (reference sequence). The CDR3 has 14 residues. This CDR3 is CATRLAGEGETQYF. The CDR3 bases are TGTGCCACCAGGCTAGCGGGAGAGGGGGAGACCCAGTACTTC.

This chain links TRBV19 with TRBJ2-3; 13 bases are a match to TRBD2. J was trimmed by 4 bases and V by 4 bases; bases with no gene match: 8. Germline CDR1 and CDR2: LNHDA and SQIVND (reference sequence). This CDR3 region has 17 residues. The CDR3 region is CASSNPGLAGVADTQYF. The CDR3 nucleotides are TGTGCCAGTAGTAACCCCGGACTAGCGGGAGTGGCAGATACGCAGTATTTT.

The gene calls are TRBV6-5 and TRBJ2-3; TRBD1 agrees at 8 bases. The CDR3 is 15 amino acids. Looked up from germline, CDR1 is MNHEY and CDR2 is SVGAGI. V dropped 6 bases and J dropped 1; count of bases not matched to a gene: 6. DNA of the CDR3: TGTGCCAGCAGCGGCTCAGGGGGCGGCACAGATACGCAGTATTTT. Amino acid sequence: CASSGSGGGTDTQYF.

The rearrangement links TRBV7-2 to TRBJ2-2; maybe TRBD2 (6 bases). This CDR3 has 15 residues. V gave up 2 bases and J gave up 0 bases, with 7 bases separating them. CDR1 and CDR2 from the germline V gene are SGHTA and FQGNSA. CDR3 protein: CASSLTGANTGELFF. CDR3 DNA sequence: TGTGCCAGCAGCTTAACGGGGGCGAACACCGGGGAGCTGTTTTTT.